The 8 T cell receptor beta chains given below trace back to one sample, sequenced in a study of OX40 agonist ivuxolimab in advanced cancers. The library was prepared using the immunoSEQ multiplex PCR assay. Here the immuneACCESS table is served through TCRdb, limited to in-frame sequences with V and J called. Missing clones are a known gap in these copies; in checked studies unresolved V genes cover under half, and the rest lacks a known reason. In all, the sample holds about 69,000 clones, and around nine tenths of those were seen once. Of the sample, less than 6% is held by the ten largest clones. Source: CD4+ or CD8+ T cells sorted from blood, taken in a trial of the OX40 agonist ivuxolimab. The receptors derive from an adult with an advanced solid tumor such as melanoma, head and neck, liver or kidney cancer.

V gene TRBV29-1 combines with J gene TRBJ1-1; D ambiguous. V gave up 3 bases and J gave up 0 bases, with 5 bases separating them. The CDR3 length is 12 residues. Germline loops: CDR1 SQVTM, CDR2 ANQGSEA. CDR3 residues: CSVEAVNTEAFF. CDR3 coding DNA: TGCAGCGTTGAGGCTGTGAACACTGAAGCTTTCTTT.

This clone has only one observation. The rearrangement links TRBV4-1 to TRBJ2-1; TRBD2 agrees at 8 bases. Looked up from germline, CDR1 is MGHRA and CDR2 is YSYEKL. The ends lost 2 bases at V and 2 bases at J; junction bases unmatched: 5. CDR3 length: 16 amino acids. CDR3 DNA sequence: TGCGCCAGCAGCCAAAATCCGGGACTAGCCTACAATGAGCAGTTCTTC. This codes for CASSQNPGLAYNEQFF.

J is TRBJ1-1 and V is TRBV7-9; D is perhaps TRBD1 (6 bases). V was clipped by 5 bases and J by 5 bases, with 15 bases between them. The CDR3 is made up of 14 amino acids. CDR1 and CDR2 (germline): SEHNR, FQNEAQ (reference sequence). CDR3 nucleotides: TGTGCCAGCAGCCCCCCAGGGGTTTTGACTGAAGCTTTCTTT. Its translation is CASSPPGVLTEAFF. Combining the CDR3 with reference TRBV7-9 and TRBJ1-1 gives the whole variable domain DTGVSQNPRHKITKRGQNVTFRCDPISEHNRLYWYRQTLGQGPEFLTYFQNEAQLEKSRLLSDRFSAERPKGSFSTLEIQRTEQGDSAMYLCASSPPGVLTEAFFGQGTRLTVV.

The chain combines TRBV5-1 with TRBJ1-1; D uncertain. Trimming left V 3 bases short and J 1 base short, with 13 bases between. The CDR3 runs to 15 residues. Germline V gene lookup returns CDR1 SGHRS and CDR2 YFSETQ. The CDR3 is CASSYTGSPNTEAFF. In DNA, the CDR3 is TGCGCCAGCAGCTATACCGGGTCTCCGAACACTGAAGCTTTCTTT.

The rearrangement uses TRBV28 and TRBJ2-5; TRBD2 might be the D (6 bases). The CDR3 totals 10 residues. V gave up 9 bases and J gave up 5 bases, with 7 bases separating them. Germline assignment: CDR1 MDHEN and CDR2 SYDVKM. For the CDR3, the DNA is TGTGCCAGTGGGAGGGAGACCCAGTACTTC. Protein product: CASGRETQYF. The full variable domain, in which reference TRBV28 and TRBJ2-5 provide the parts outside the CDR3, is DVKVTQSSRYLVKRTGEKVFLECVQDMDHENMFWYRQDPGLGLRLIYFSYDVKMKEKGDIPEGYSVSREKKERFSLILESASTNQTSMYLCASGRETQYFGPGTRLLVL.

The V gene is TRBV27, the J gene TRBJ2-1, with 9 bases lining up with TRBD1. This CDR3 is 14 amino acids long. V trimming: 6 bases; J trimming: 4 bases; junction bases outside the gene matches: 4. CDR1 MNHEY and CDR2 SMNVEV come from the germline V gene (reference sequence). This CDR3 reads CASRGDRDYNEQFF. The DNA for the CDR3 is TGTGCCAGCAGGGGGGACAGGGATTACAATGAGCAGTTCTTC.

The chain links TRBV9 to TRBJ1-4; D ambiguous. CDR1 SGDLS and CDR2 YYNGEE come from the germline V gene. The germline V and J ends were trimmed by 1 base and 6 bases, with 13 bases remaining between them. This CDR3 has 15 amino acids. CDR3 sequence reads: CASSVFGGGDEKLFF. DNA for the CDR3: TGTGCCAGCAGCGTATTCGGAGGTGGGGATGAAAAACTGTTTTTT.

The chain couples TRBV5-4 to TRBJ1-2; a possible D gene is TRBD1 (6 bases). The germline V and J ends were trimmed by 4 bases and 4 bases, with 17 bases remaining between them. CDR1 SGHNT and CDR2 YYREEE come from the germline V gene (reference sequence). There are 15 residues in the CDR3. The CDR3 DNA reads as TGTGCCAGCAGCAGAACCGGGACACCAACCTATGGCTACACCTTC. Protein: CASSRTGTPTYGYTF. Complete variable domain (other parts from reference TRBV5-4 and TRBJ1-2): ETGVTQSPTHLIKTRGQQVTLRCSSQSGHNTVSWYQQALGQGPQFIFQYYREEENGRGNFPPRFSGLQFPNYSSELNVNALELDDSALYLCASSRTGTPTYGYTFGSGTRLTVV.